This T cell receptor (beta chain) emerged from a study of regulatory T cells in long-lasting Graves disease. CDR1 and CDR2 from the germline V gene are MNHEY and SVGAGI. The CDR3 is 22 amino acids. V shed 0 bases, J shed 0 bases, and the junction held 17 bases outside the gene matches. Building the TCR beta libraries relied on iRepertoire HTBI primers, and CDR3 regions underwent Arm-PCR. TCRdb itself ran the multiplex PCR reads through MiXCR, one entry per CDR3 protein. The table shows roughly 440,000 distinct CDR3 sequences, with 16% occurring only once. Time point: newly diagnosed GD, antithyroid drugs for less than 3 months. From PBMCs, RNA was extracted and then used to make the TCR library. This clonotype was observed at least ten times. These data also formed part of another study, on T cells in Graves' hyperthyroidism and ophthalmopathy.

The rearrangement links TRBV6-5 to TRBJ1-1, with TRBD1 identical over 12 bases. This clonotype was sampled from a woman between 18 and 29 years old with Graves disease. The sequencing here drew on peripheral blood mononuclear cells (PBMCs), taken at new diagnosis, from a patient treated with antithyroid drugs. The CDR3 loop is CASSYSRARGQGALVMNTEAFF. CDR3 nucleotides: TGTGCCAGCAGTTACTCGAGGGCACGGGGACAGGGGGCCCTAGTCATGAACACTGAAGCTTTCTTT.